The 25 T cell receptor beta chains below were found in one sample sequenced in a study of response to subunit inactivated influenza vaccine (dated by TCRdb to 2016 to 2019). Library generation was performed with RT-PCR. The sequencer listed for this sample is Illumina HiSeq 2500. TCRdb's own reprocessing of the public reads used fastp at Q25 and MiXCR and kept productive beta chains. Records with the same CDR3 protein are collapsed into one entry carrying the most frequent genes and DNA. This sample has 500,000 to 600,000 distinct CDR3 sequences in its table, and approximately 15% of those were observed once. 11% of the sample is in the top ten clones. The sample consisted of PBMCs from blood, taken roughly 12 days after vaccination. The receptors were gathered from a man aged 45-65 years who received an inactivated influenza vaccine. Donor details come from another sample of the same person, matched by shared clones.

CDR3 sequence: CASSFGSGAAYEQYF. The CDR3 DNA reads as TGTGCCAGCAGCTTTGGTAGCGGGGCTGCCTACGAGCAGTACTTC. The chain combines TRBV9 with TRBJ2-7; 8 bases match TRBD2. Germline-derived CDR1 and CDR2 are SGDLS and YYNGEE. The length of the CDR3 is 15 residues. V shed 4 bases and J 2 bases; nucleotides not matched to a gene: 8.

This sequence joins TRBV2 and TRBJ1-5; D possibly corresponds to TRBD1 (6 bases). Trimming took off 7 bases at V and 0 bases at J, with 7 bases between the two ends. CDR3 length: 13 residues. Looked up from germline, CDR1 is SNHLY and CDR2 is FYNNEI. CDR3 coding DNA: TGTGCCAGCAAGGGGGGTAGCAATCAGCCCCAGCATTTT. It specifies CASKGGSNQPQHF.

This clonotype was counted ten times or more. The chain employs TRBV28 and TRBJ2-7; D gene uncertain. V was pared by 6 bases and J by 4 bases, with 13 bases between. The CDR3 covers 13 residues. CDR1 and CDR2 from the germline V gene are MDHEN and SYDVKM. The CDR3 bases are TGTGCCAGCAGGCTAGGGAACGCATACGAGCAGTACTTC. This gives the protein CASRLGNAYEQYF.

V usage is TRBV4-1 and J usage is TRBJ1-5; D gene uncertain. Germline V gives CDR1 MGHRA, CDR2 YSYEKL. Trimming shortened V by 0 bases and J by 3 bases, and 9 bases separated the two germline ends. The CDR3 extends over 15 amino acids. The CDR3 DNA is TGCGCCAGCAGCCAAGATGGCCAGAACAATCAGCCCCAGCATTTT. As protein: CASSQDGQNNQPQHF.

This clonotype was detected only a few times. The chain couples TRBV7-2 to TRBJ2-3; no clear D. The V end was cut by 0 bases, the J end by 1 base, with 8 bases between. CDR3 length: 15 residues. Germline CDR1 SGHTA, CDR2 FQGNSA. Here the CDR3 DNA reads TGTGCCAGCAGCTTAGCTCGGAGTGGCACAGATACGCAGTATTTT. Translated: CASSLARSGTDTQYF.

This clonotype has more than one count but fewer than ten. This chain uses TRBV5-1 with TRBJ2-5; 8 bases agree with TRBD2. CDR1 is SGHRS and CDR2 is YFSETQ in the germline V gene. Trimming took 4 bases from V and 4 from J; bases not matched to a gene: 12. The CDR3 extends over 16 amino acids. The CDR3 region has the DNA TGCGCCAGCAGCCCGGCCTCGAGCGGGGGAGGAGAGACCCAGTACTTC. Protein sequence: CASSPASSGGGETQYF.

The chain couples TRBV20-1 to TRBJ2-1; a possible D gene is TRBD2 (7 bases). This CDR3 contains 15 residues. Trimming removed 3 bases from V and 0 bases from J, with 12 bases in between. CDR1 is DFQATT, CDR2 SNEGSKA, per germline (reference sequence). The CDR3 here is CSARRGPNSYNEQFF. CDR3 sequence (DNA): TGCAGTGCTAGGCGGGGGCCTAACTCCTACAATGAGCAGTTCTTC.

This clonotype was recorded many times. The gene calls are TRBV7-2 and TRBJ2-6; no firm D call. V lost 3 bases, J lost 0 bases, and 6 bases lay in between. Germline-derived CDR1 and CDR2 are SGHTA and FQGNSA. The CDR3 runs 15 residues. The CDR3 is CASSFGNSGANVLTF. The CDR3 DNA reads as TGTGCCAGCAGCTTTGGTAACTCTGGGGCCAACGTCCTGACTTTC.

This rearrangement joins TRBV6-5 to TRBJ2-6; a possible D gene is TRBD1 (5 bases). The V and J ends lost 2 bases and 2 bases respectively, with 10 bases between them. Germline V gives CDR1 MNHEY, CDR2 SVGAGI. This CDR3 contains 16 residues. DNA of the CDR3: TGTGCCAGCAGTTACAGGGGCGCAACTGGGGCCAACGTCCTGACTTTC. Its translation: CASSYRGATGANVLTF.

The chain uses TRBV19 and TRBJ2-3, with 12 bases fitting TRBD2. The V and J ends lost 7 bases and 5 bases, in that order; junction bases with no gene match: 7. Germline CDR1 is LNHDA and CDR2 is SQIVND (reference sequence). This CDR3 is built from 15 residues. The CDR3, as DNA: TGTGCCAGTAAGCTAGCGGGAGGGCCAATAGATACGCAGTATTTT. Translation: CASKLAGGPIDTQYF.

The CDR3 region is CASSLSQASQETQYF. CDR3 coding DNA: TGTGCCAGCAGTTTATCACAGGCCTCCCAAGAGACCCAGTACTTC. The rearrangement uses TRBV6-5 and TRBJ2-5; D is perhaps TRBD1 (5 bases). The CDR3 loop spans 15 amino acids. The ends were cut back, 4 bases at V and 1 base at J, with 13 bases in the middle. Germline V gene sequence: CDR1 MNHEY, CDR2 SVGAGI.

This clonotype was detected only a few times. The chain carries TRBV7-6 and TRBJ1-1; D ambiguous. In germline, CDR1 is SGHVS, CDR2 FNYEAQ. The CDR3 totals 15 residues. V dropped 1 base and J dropped 5 bases, with 14 bases sitting between them. The CDR3 loop is CASSLDVRGLTEAFF. DNA for the CDR3: TGTGCCAGCAGCTTAGACGTTCGGGGTCTAACTGAAGCTTTCTTT.

This clonotype has only a few counts. V usage is TRBV7-3 and J usage is TRBJ2-1; D gene unclear. V shed 2 bases and J shed 5 bases, with 7 bases lying between them. The germline gives CDR1 SGHTA, CDR2 FQGTGA. This CDR3 spans 13 amino acids. Written as DNA, the CDR3 is TGTGCCAGCAGCTTATCTCGGGACAATGAGCAGTTCTTC. Translation gives CASSLSRDNEQFF.

This clonotype has just a few counts. J is TRBJ1-1 and V is TRBV9, with 10 nucleotides matching TRBD1. Looked up from germline, CDR1 is SGDLS and CDR2 is YYNGEE. This CDR3 spans 17 amino acids. After removal of 3 bases from V and 0 bases from J, the junction contained 8 bases not matched to a gene. The CDR3 nucleotides read TGTGCCAGCAGCGGACCGGGACAGGGGATAGTGAACACTGAAGCTTTCTTT. It codes for CASSGPGQGIVNTEAFF.

The V call is TRBV6-5, the J call TRBJ2-3, with 9 bases identical to TRBD1. Per germline, CDR1 MNHEY and CDR2 SVGAGI. The CDR3 sequence is 17 residues long. V shed 2 bases and J 4 bases; nucleotides not matched to a gene: 10. Here the CDR3 reads CASSYGAGTGYADTQYF. The CDR3 DNA sequence: TGTGCCAGCAGTTACGGGGCCGGGACAGGGTACGCAGATACGCAGTATTTT.

This clonotype has just a few counts. The rearrangement joins TRBV4-3 to TRBJ2-3, with D maybe TRBD2 (5 bases). Germline V gene sequence: CDR1 LGHNA, CDR2 YSLEER. The CDR3 spans 17 residues. V dropped 4 bases and J dropped 3 bases, with 20 bases sitting between them. The CDR3 region is CASSLKVFAAETDTQYF. The CDR3 DNA follows: TGCGCCAGCAGCCTAAAGGTATTCGCAGCGGAAACAGATACGCAGTATTTT.

The gene calls are TRBV5-6 and TRBJ2-7; the match to TRBD1 covers 9 bases. Germline loops: CDR1 SGHDT, CDR2 YYEEEE. Unmatched junction bases numbered 10, after V lost 4 bases and J lost 8 bases. This CDR3 comprises 14 residues. The CDR3 bases are TGTGCCAGCAGCCCAAGAGGGACAGGGAAGAAGCAGTACTTC. It yields the protein CASSPRGTGKKQYF. Filled out from reference TRBV5-6 and TRBJ2-7, the complete variable domain reads DAGVTQSPTHLIKTRGQQVTLRCSPKSGHDTVSWYQQALGQGPQFIFQYYEEEERQRGNFPDRFSGHQFPNYSSELNVNALLLGDSALYLCASSPRGTGKKQYFGPGTRLTVT.

The chain recombines TRBV6-1 with TRBJ1-2; TRBD1 is a possible D gene (6 bases). The CDR3 contains 14 residues. The V end was cut by 8 bases, the J end by 3 bases, with 16 bases between. CDR1 is MNHNS, CDR2 SASEGT, per germline. The chain's CDR3 is CASEGDALYYGYTF. The CDR3 DNA sequence: TGTGCCAGCGAGGGGGACGCATTATACTATGGCTACACCTTC.

This chain joins TRBV7-8 and TRBJ2-3; 7 bases map to TRBD1. This CDR3 contains 15 residues. The J segment lost 4 bases and the V segment lost 7 bases, leaving 11 bases of the junction unmatched. Germline CDR1 reads SGHVS; CDR2 reads FQNEAQ. CDR3 sequence (DNA): TGTGCCAGCACCCTCTTTCGACAGGGCTCAGATACGCAGTATTTT. Its translation: CASTLFRQGSDTQYF. The complete variable domain, with remaining parts taken from reference TRBV7-8 and TRBJ2-3, reads GAGVSQSPRYKVAKRGQDVALRCDPISGHVSLFWYQQALGQGPEFLTYFQNEAQLDKSGLPSDRFFAERPEGSVSTLKIQRTQQEDSAVYLCASTLFRQGSDTQYFGPGTRLTVL.

This clonotype occurred many times. This sequence joins TRBV5-1 and TRBJ2-7; D possibly uses TRBD1 or TRBD2 (6 bases each). Trimming left V 0 bases short and J 3 bases short, with 19 bases between. The germline gives CDR1 SGHRS, CDR2 YFSETQ. The CDR3 runs 17 residues. DNA of the CDR3: TGCGCCAGCAGCTTGGCCGAGTTGGAAAGGGGGGACTACGAGCAGTACTTC. Its protein is CASSLAELERGDYEQYF.

In its sample, this clonotype was seen a few times. This rearrangement joins TRBV12-3 or TRBV12-4 to TRBJ2-2; possibly TRBD2 for D (5 bases). CDR3 length: 15 residues. Trimming removed 6 bases from V and 3 bases from J, with 14 bases in between. The CDR3 reads CASSRGLADTGELFF. The CDR3 DNA sequence: TGTGCCAGCAGCAGAGGGTTGGCGGACACCGGGGAGCTGTTTTTT.

This clonotype was observed many times. This chain connects TRBV7-8 to TRBJ2-3; 10 nucleotides line up with TRBD1. There are 18 residues in the CDR3. The germline V gene encodes CDR1 SGHVS and CDR2 FQNEAQ. Trimming took 3 bases from V and 6 from J; bases not matched to a gene: 15. The CDR3 DNA follows: TGTGCCAGCAGCTTTACCCCTGAGACAGGGGGCTATTACGATACGCAGTATTTT. Its protein is CASSFTPETGGYYDTQYF.

This clonotype was recorded a few times. The chain links TRBV18 to TRBJ2-7; D is perhaps TRBD1 or TRBD2 (5 bases each). The CDR3 extends over 17 amino acids. Trimming pared 6 bases from V and 0 bases from J, leaving 21 bases between. CDR1 is KGHSH, CDR2 LQKENI, per germline. The CDR3 loop reads CASSLEEARGTSYEQYF. The DNA for the CDR3 is TGTGCCAGCTCCCTTGAGGAGGCTAGGGGAACCTCCTACGAGCAGTACTTC.

This clonotype has only a few counts. This chain uses TRBV4-1 with TRBJ1-6, with D perhaps TRBD1 (6 bases). V gave up 4 bases and J gave up 8 bases, with 15 bases separating them. This CDR3 region has 15 residues. Germline CDR1 MGHRA, CDR2 YSYEKL. The CDR3 loop is CASSPFERGYSPLHF. The CDR3 DNA reads as TGCGCCAGCAGCCCTTTTGAGAGGGGGTATTCACCCCTCCACTTT.

This clonotype was observed a few times. This chain links TRBV28 with TRBJ2-1; the match to TRBD2 covers 7 bases. The V gene end was trimmed by 6 bases and the J gene end by 0 bases; junction bases not matched to a gene: 20. Germline V gives CDR1 MDHEN, CDR2 SYDVKM. The CDR3 loop spans 20 amino acids. The CDR3 is CASRYRRGRNTGSSYNEQFF. The CDR3 nucleotides are TGTGCCAGCAGGTACCGGCGGGGGAGAAATACGGGGAGCTCCTACAATGAGCAGTTCTTC.